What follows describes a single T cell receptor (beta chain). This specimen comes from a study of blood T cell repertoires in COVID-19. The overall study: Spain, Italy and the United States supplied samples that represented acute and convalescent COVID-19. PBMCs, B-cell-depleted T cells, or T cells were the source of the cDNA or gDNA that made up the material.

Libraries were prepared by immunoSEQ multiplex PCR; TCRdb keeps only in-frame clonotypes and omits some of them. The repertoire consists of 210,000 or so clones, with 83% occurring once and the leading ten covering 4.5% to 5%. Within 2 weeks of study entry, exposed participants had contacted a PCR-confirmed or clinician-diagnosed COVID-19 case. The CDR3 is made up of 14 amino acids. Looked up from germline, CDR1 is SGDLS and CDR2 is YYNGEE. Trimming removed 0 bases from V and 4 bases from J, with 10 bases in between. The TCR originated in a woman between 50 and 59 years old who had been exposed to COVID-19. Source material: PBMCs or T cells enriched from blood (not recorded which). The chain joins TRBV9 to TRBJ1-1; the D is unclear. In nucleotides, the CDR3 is TGTGCCAGCAGCGTAGGGAGGATAAGCACTGAAGCTTTCTTT. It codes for CASSVGRISTEAFF.